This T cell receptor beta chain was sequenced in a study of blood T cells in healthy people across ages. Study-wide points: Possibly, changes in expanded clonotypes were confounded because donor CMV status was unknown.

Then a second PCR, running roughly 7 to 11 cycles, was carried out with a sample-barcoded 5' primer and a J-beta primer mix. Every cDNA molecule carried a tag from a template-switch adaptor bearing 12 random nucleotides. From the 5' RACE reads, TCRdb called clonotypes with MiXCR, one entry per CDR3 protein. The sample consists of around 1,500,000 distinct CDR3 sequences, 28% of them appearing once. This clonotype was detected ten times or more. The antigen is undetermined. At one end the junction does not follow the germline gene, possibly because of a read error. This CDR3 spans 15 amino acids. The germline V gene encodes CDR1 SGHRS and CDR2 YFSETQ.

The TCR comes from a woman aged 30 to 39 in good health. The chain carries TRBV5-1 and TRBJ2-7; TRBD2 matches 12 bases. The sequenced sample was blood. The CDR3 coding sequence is TGTGCCAGCAGCTTAGGGCTAGCGGGAGGGTACGAGCAGTACTTC. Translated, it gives CASSLGLAGGYEQYF.